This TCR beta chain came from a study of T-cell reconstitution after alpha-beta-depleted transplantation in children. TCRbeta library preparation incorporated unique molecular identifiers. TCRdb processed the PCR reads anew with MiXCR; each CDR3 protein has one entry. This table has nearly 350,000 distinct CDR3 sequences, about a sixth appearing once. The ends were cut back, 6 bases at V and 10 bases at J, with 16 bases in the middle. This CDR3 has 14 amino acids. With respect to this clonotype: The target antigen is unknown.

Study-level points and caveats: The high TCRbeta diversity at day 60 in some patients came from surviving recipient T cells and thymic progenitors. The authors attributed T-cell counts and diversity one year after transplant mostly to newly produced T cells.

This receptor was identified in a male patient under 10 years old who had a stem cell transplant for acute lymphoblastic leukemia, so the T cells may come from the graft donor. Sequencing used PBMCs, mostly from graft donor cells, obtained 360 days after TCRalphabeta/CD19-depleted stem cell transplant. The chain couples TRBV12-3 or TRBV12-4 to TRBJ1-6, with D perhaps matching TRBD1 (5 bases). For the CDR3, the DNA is TGTGCCAGCAGCCTGACAGAAGGAAGGTCACCCCTCCACTTT. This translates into CASSLTEGRSPLHF.